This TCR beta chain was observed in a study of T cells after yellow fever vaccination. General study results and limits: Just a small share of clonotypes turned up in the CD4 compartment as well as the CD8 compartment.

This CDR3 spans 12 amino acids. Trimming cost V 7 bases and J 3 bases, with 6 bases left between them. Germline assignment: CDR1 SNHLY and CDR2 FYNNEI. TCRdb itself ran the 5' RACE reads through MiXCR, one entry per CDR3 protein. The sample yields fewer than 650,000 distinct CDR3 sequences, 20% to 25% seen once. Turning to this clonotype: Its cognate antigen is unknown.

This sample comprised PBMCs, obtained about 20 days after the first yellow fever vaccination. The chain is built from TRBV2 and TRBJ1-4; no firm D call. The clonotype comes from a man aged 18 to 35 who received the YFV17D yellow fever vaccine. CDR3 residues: CASNPSNEKLFF. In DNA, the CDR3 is TGTGCCAGCAATCCTTCTAATGAAAAACTGTTTTTT.